The 30 T cell receptor beta chains below come from one sample, sequenced in a study of blood T cell repertoires in COVID-19. This table comes from immunoSEQ multiplex PCR, and its TCRdb copy is limited to in-frame clones, with some not included. The sample has roughly 300,000 clones; 87% are singletons. Sequencing input: PBMCs or T cells enriched from blood (not recorded which). The receptor source for this set is a woman aged 25 to 45 who had recovered from COVID-19.

The J gene is TRBJ2-2, the V gene TRBV28; D not certain. CDR3 length equals 12 residues. The germline V and J ends were trimmed by 6 bases and 6 bases, with 8 bases remaining between them. Germline CDR1 and CDR2: MDHEN and SYDVKM. CDR3 residues: CASSLTSGELFF. The CDR3, as DNA: TGTGCCAGCAGCCTAACCTCCGGGGAGCTGTTTTTT.

The genes are TRBV3-1 (or the pseudogene TRBV3-2) and TRBJ1-1; D ambiguous. Trimming removed 0 bases from V and 7 bases from J, with 9 bases in between. Germline assignment: CDR1 LGHDT and CDR2 YNNKEL (reference sequence). The CDR3 loop spans 13 amino acids. The CDR3 reads CASSQDRGNEAFF. The CDR3 DNA sequence: TGTGCCAGCAGCCAAGATCGGGGAAATGAAGCTTTCTTT.

V gene TRBV28 combines with J gene TRBJ1-6; 8 bases are a match to TRBD1. J lost 5 bases, V lost 5 bases, and 2 bases had no gene match. The germline CDR1 and CDR2 sequences are MDHEN and SYDVKM. The CDR3 has 14 residues. DNA of the CDR3: TGTGCCAGCAGTGGGACAGGCGATAATTCACCCCTCCACTTT. Its protein is CASSGTGDNSPLHF. Full variable domain (rest looked up from reference TRBV28 and TRBJ1-6): DVKVTQSSRYLVKRTGEKVFLECVQDMDHENMFWYRQDPGLGLRLIYFSYDVKMKEKGDIPEGYSVSREKKERFSLILESASTNQTSMYLCASSGTGDNSPLHFGNGTRLTVT.

This sequence joins TRBV18 and TRBJ2-7; 11 bases map to TRBD1. The germline gives CDR1 KGHSH, CDR2 LQKENI. This CDR3 contains 13 residues. V was pared by 9 bases and J by 6 bases, with 7 bases of the junction left unmatched. CDR3 bases: TGTGCCAGTTACCTGGGGACAGGGGGCGAGCAGTACTTC. It encodes CASYLGTGGEQYF.

This clone was seen a single time. The CDR3: CASTREGANTEAFF. The CDR3 DNA is TGTGCCAGCACACGGGAGGGGGCGAACACTGAAGCTTTCTTT. The rearrangement links TRBV2 to TRBJ1-1; 7 positions match TRBD1. The V segment lost 7 bases and the J segment 1 base; nucleotides outside the gene matches: 6. Per the germline V gene, CDR1 is SNHLY and CDR2 is FYNNEI. The CDR3 loop spans 14 amino acids. Full variable domain (missing parts from reference TRBV2 and TRBJ1-1): EPEVTQTPSHQVTQMGQEVILRCVPISNHLYFYWYRQILGQKVEFLVSFYNNEISEKSEIFDDQFSVERPDGSNFTLKIRSTKLEDSAMYFCASTREGANTEAFFGQGTRLTVV.

The chain joins TRBV30 to TRBJ1-2, with D possibly TRBD1 on 5 matching bases. The CDR3 length is 13 residues. Trimming stripped 0 bases from V and 2 bases from J, with 7 bases between. Germline values: CDR1 GTSNPN, CDR2 SVGIG (reference sequence). The CDR3 loop reads CAWSVQDNYGYTF. The CDR3 DNA reads TGTGCCTGGAGTGTACAGGACAACTATGGCTACACCTTC.

The chain employs TRBV30 and TRBJ1-5, with no clear D. V was clipped by 0 bases and J by 9 bases, with 15 bases between them. The CDR3 extends over 14 amino acids. In germline, CDR1 is GTSNPN, CDR2 SVGIG (reference sequence). The CDR3 sequence: CAWSVESGARPQHF. The DNA of the CDR3 is TGTGCCTGGAGTGTAGAGTCGGGTGCGAGGCCCCAGCATTTT.

The V and J genes are TRBV11-2 and TRBJ2-3; 8 nucleotides line up with TRBD1. Germline V gene data show CDR1 as SGHAT and CDR2 as FQNNGV. Trimming removed 5 bases from V and 2 bases from J; junction bases left unmatched: 12. The CDR3 has 17 residues. The CDR3 nucleotides are TGTGCCAGCAGCCCCTACCCCGACAGGGGAACCACAGATACGCAGTATTTT. This codes for CASSPYPDRGTTDTQYF.

V is TRBV3-1 (or the pseudogene TRBV3-2) and J is TRBJ1-1; possible D gene TRBD1, 5 bases. The CDR3 is 16 residues long. Trimming left V 4 bases short and J 0 bases short, with 15 bases between. The germline gives CDR1 LGHDT, CDR2 YNNKEL (reference sequence). This CDR3 reads CASSPWGRAMNTEAFF. In nucleotides, the CDR3 is TGTGCCAGCAGCCCCTGGGGGAGGGCCATGAACACTGAAGCTTTCTTT.

This chain uses TRBV29-1 with TRBJ1-4, with 8 bases aligning to TRBD1. V lost 7 bases and J lost 4; bases outside the gene matches: 5. The CDR3 totals 13 residues. Per germline, CDR1 SQVTM and CDR2 ANQGSEA. Written as DNA, the CDR3 is TGCAGCGCTCGGACAGGGCATAATGAAAAACTGTTTTTT. Protein product: CSARTGHNEKLFF.

The rearrangement uses TRBV5-1 and TRBJ1-2; D unresolved. CDR1 and CDR2 (germline): SGHRS, YFSETQ. The CDR3 has 15 amino acids. Trimming removed 0 bases from V and 6 bases from J, with 15 bases in between. CDR3 in DNA: TGCGCCAGCAGCTTGGCGGGCCTCCGGGGAGATGGCTACACCTTC. Protein: CASSLAGLRGDGYTF. Full variable domain (missing parts from reference TRBV5-1 and TRBJ1-2): KAGVTQTPRYLIKTRGQQVTLSCSPISGHRSVSWYQQTPGQGLQFLFEYFSETQRNKGNFPGRFSGRQFSNSRSEMNVSTLELGDSALYLCASSLAGLRGDGYTFGSGTRLTVV.

The rearrangement joins TRBV11-2 to TRBJ1-2; D unclear. Germline CDR1 reads SGHAT; CDR2 reads FQNNGV. The germline V and J ends were trimmed by 5 bases and 4 bases, with 11 bases remaining between them. This CDR3 has 13 amino acids. In DNA, the CDR3 is TGTGCCAGCAGCGAGGGCAGAATCTATGGCTACACCTTC. This gives the protein CASSEGRIYGYTF.

The V and J genes are TRBV18 and TRBJ2-2; 9 bases are shared with TRBD1. The CDR3 spans 16 residues. Germline V gene sequence: CDR1 KGHSH, CDR2 LQKENI. V dropped 3 bases and J dropped 1; count of bases not matched to a gene: 3. Written as DNA, the CDR3 is TGTGCCAGCTCACCTACAGGGGGCATGAACACCGGGGAGCTGTTTTTT. It specifies CASSPTGGMNTGELFF. Combining the CDR3 with reference TRBV18 and TRBJ2-2 gives the whole variable domain NAGVMQNPRHLVRRRGQEARLRCSPMKGHSHVYWYRQLPEEGLKFMVYLQKENIIDESGMPKERFSAEFPKEGPSILRIQQVVRGDSAAYFCASSPTGGMNTGELFFGEGSRLTVL.

The V gene is TRBV11-2, the J gene TRBJ1-4; D ambiguous. Trimming removed 1 base at V and 3 bases at J, with 12 bases between. The CDR3 runs 16 residues. Looked up from germline, CDR1 is SGHAT and CDR2 is FQNNGV. CDR3 nucleotides: TGTGCCAGCAGCTTAGGTTTATTCCAGGCTAATGAAAAACTGTTTTTT. Its protein product is CASSLGLFQANEKLFF.

For this clone: Other DNA variants within this sample encode the same CDR3. The genes are TRBV30 and TRBJ2-7; the match to TRBD1 covers 7 bases. V was clipped by 0 bases and J by 4 bases; unmatched bases: 0. CDR1 is GTSNPN and CDR2 is SVGIG in the germline V gene (reference sequence). The CDR3 runs 12 residues. Here the CDR3 reads CAWSVQGYEQYF. CDR3 DNA sequence: TGTGCCTGGAGTGTACAGGGGTACGAGCAGTACTTC.

The rearrangement uses TRBV7-2 and TRBJ2-7; a possible D gene is TRBD1 (5 bases). The CDR3 loop spans 13 amino acids. Between the trimmed V and J ends, which lost 5 bases and 5 bases, there was a span of 13 bases. Per the germline V gene, CDR1 is SGHTA and CDR2 is FQGNSA. The CDR3 DNA reads TGTGCCAGCAGCGTTAGGGGTTCTCACGAGCAGTACTTC. It yields the protein CASSVRGSHEQYF.

V usage is TRBV2 and J usage is TRBJ2-7; the D gene is possibly TRBD1 (5 bases). Trimming took 2 bases from V and 5 from J, leaving 16 bases between them. CDR3 length: 15 residues. From germline, CDR1 is SNHLY and CDR2 FYNNEI. This CDR3 reads CASSEQAGPPDEQYF. In DNA form, the CDR3 reads TGTGCCAGCAGTGAACAGGCAGGGCCCCCGGACGAGCAGTACTTC.

The chain uses TRBV28 and TRBJ1-6, with 10 bases lining up with TRBD1. Germline V gene data show CDR1 as MDHEN and CDR2 as SYDVKM. Trimming removed 2 bases from V and 9 bases from J; junction bases left unmatched: 4. The CDR3 is 15 amino acids. The CDR3, as DNA: TGTGCCAGCAGTTTAAGACAGGGGGCGAGTTCACCCCTCCACTTT. Its protein is CASSLRQGASSPLHF. The full variable domain, in which reference TRBV28 and TRBJ1-6 provide the parts outside the CDR3, is DVKVTQSSRYLVKRTGEKVFLECVQDMDHENMFWYRQDPGLGLRLIYFSYDVKMKEKGDIPEGYSVSREKKERFSLILESASTNQTSMYLCASSLRQGASSPLHFGNGTRLTVT.

This chain links TRBV29-1 with TRBJ1-1, with 8 bases matching TRBD1. V dropped 6 bases and J dropped 4; count of bases not matched to a gene: 10. The CDR3 extends over 14 amino acids. The germline V gene encodes CDR1 SQVTM and CDR2 ANQGSEA. The CDR3 spells CSVRGRQGATEAFF. The CDR3 coding sequence is TGCAGCGTACGAGGTCGGCAGGGGGCCACTGAAGCTTTCTTT.

This chain links TRBV18 with TRBJ1-1; possibly TRBD1 for D (6 bases). Germline loops: CDR1 KGHSH, CDR2 LQKENI. Trimming stripped 1 base from V and 1 base from J, with 13 bases between. The CDR3 spans 16 residues. CDR3 coding DNA: TGTGCCAGCTCACCACAAGTCAGGGGCCGGAACACTGAAGCTTTCTTT. The encoded protein is CASSPQVRGRNTEAFF.

This chain uses TRBV2 with TRBJ1-2; D not certain. The CDR3 contains 11 residues. The germline CDR1 and CDR2 sequences are SNHLY and FYNNEI. The germline V and J ends were trimmed by 3 bases and 4 bases, with 3 bases remaining between them. CDR3 in DNA: TGTGCCAGCAGTGACATCTATGGCTACACCTTC. Translation gives CASSDIYGYTF.

The chain combines TRBV24-1 with TRBJ1-4, with D possibly TRBD1 on 6 matching bases. The CDR3 sequence is 13 residues long. Germline V lookup: CDR1 KGHDR, CDR2 SFDVKD. V was pared by 10 bases and J by 4 bases, with 12 bases between. DNA for the CDR3: TGTGCCACGAGACAGGCCGATAATGAAAAACTGTTTTTT. Residues: CATRQADNEKLFF.

V and J are TRBV2 and TRBJ2-5; TRBD2 is a possible D gene (7 bases). The V and J ends lost 0 bases and 5 bases respectively, with 16 bases between them. Per the germline V gene, CDR1 is SNHLY and CDR2 is FYNNEI. The CDR3 length is 16 residues. The CDR3 DNA reads TGTGCCAGCAGTGAAGCTGGTGGGGGGGCCTATGAGACCCAGTACTTC. As protein: CASSEAGGGAYETQYF.

The genes are TRBV20-1 and TRBJ2-3; TRBD2 matches at 11 bases. The CDR3 consists of 16 residues. The V segment lost 3 bases and the J segment 4 bases; nucleotides outside the gene matches: 9. Germline V gene lookup returns CDR1 DFQATT and CDR2 SNEGSKA (reference sequence). The CDR3 sequence: CSASDSGGAHSDTQYF. The DNA of the CDR3 is TGCAGTGCTAGTGATAGCGGGGGGGCCCATTCAGATACGCAGTATTTT.

The genes are TRBV25-1 and TRBJ2-5, with D maybe TRBD1 (6 bases). The CDR3 is 15 amino acids. The germline V and J ends were trimmed by 5 bases and 0 bases, with 13 bases remaining between them. The germline V gene encodes CDR1 MGHDK and CDR2 SYGVNS. This chain's CDR3 is CASSSGTLYQETQYF. CDR3 sequence (DNA): TGTGCCAGCAGTTCCGGGACACTGTACCAAGAGACCCAGTACTTC.

This chain uses TRBV7-9 with TRBJ2-4, with TRBD1 as a possible D gene (6 bases). Germline V gene lookup returns CDR1 SEHNR and CDR2 FQNEAQ (reference sequence). The CDR3 has 13 amino acids. The V and J ends lost 3 bases and 6 bases respectively, with 9 bases between them. CDR3 protein: CASSLGHRNIQYF. Written as DNA, the CDR3 is TGTGCCAGCAGCTTGGGACACCGAAACATTCAGTACTTC.

This clone was picked up one time. The chain recombines TRBV7-2 with TRBJ2-7; D remains ambiguous. The CDR3 is made up of 13 amino acids. Trimming took off 3 bases at V and 3 bases at J, with 9 bases between the two ends. Germline CDR1 and CDR2: SGHTA and FQGNSA. CDR3: CASSFRAIYEQYF. The CDR3 DNA follows: TGTGCCAGCAGCTTCCGCGCTATCTACGAGCAGTACTTC.

This clone showed up just a few times. This chain uses TRBV28 with TRBJ1-4; D call uncertain. V was shortened by 6 bases and J by 0 bases, with 17 bases between the two germline ends. CDR3 length equals 17 residues. Germline CDR1 reads MDHEN; CDR2 reads SYDVKM. The CDR3 spells CASRGSRAEATNEKLFF. The DNA for the CDR3 is TGTGCCAGCAGGGGGTCGCGGGCGGAGGCAACTAATGAAAAACTGTTTTTT.

This chain connects TRBV9 to TRBJ1-1; TRBD1 aligns across 8 bases. Losses at the gene ends were 3 bases for V and 1 base for J; bases not matched to a gene: 11. The CDR3 has 17 residues. Per the germline V gene, CDR1 is SGDLS and CDR2 is YYNGEE. The CDR3 nucleotides are TGTGCCAGCAGCGACCATTCACAAGGGACAGGGAACACTGAAGCTTTCTTT. It translates to CASSDHSQGTGNTEAFF.

In DNA, the CDR3 is TGTGCCAGCAGCCAAGCGGGGGGGCCGGGTCCGCTGGCCGGGGAGCTGTTTTTT. As protein: CASSQAGGPGPLAGELFF. The chain carries TRBV14 and TRBJ2-2; 8 nucleotides agree with TRBD2. V gave up 1 base and J gave up 6 bases; unmatched junction bases: 13. Germline V gene sequence: CDR1 SGHDN, CDR2 FVKESK. This CDR3 spans 18 amino acids.